This entry features one T cell receptor beta chain sequence. The sample originates from a study of technical replicates of blood from several donors. V trimming: 1 base; J trimming: 5 bases; junction bases outside the gene matches: 7. The CDR3 has 16 amino acids. The germline CDR1 and CDR2 sequences are LNHDA and SQIVND (reference sequence). The repertoire was sequenced with immunoSEQ multiplex PCR; TCRdb's copy has only in-frame clones and lacks some. Found here are approximately 99,000 clones, approximately 95% of them singletons; the top ten hold around 0.21%. Sequenced input: T cells isolated from PBMCs. The sequence derives from a human donor in good health. The gene calls are TRBV19 and TRBJ1-5; 8 bases match TRBD1. The CDR3 DNA reads as TGTGCCAGTAGTATAGGCGACAGGGGCGGCGATCAGCCCCAGCATTTT. Translating gives CASSIGDRGGDQPQHF.